This is a list of T cell receptor beta chains from one sample in a study of blood T cell repertoires in COVID-19. Libraries were prepared by immunoSEQ multiplex PCR; TCRdb keeps only in-frame clonotypes and omits some of them. The sample lists 62,000 or so clones; roughly 88% were seen once. Input material: peripheral blood. Receptors originate from a human donor in a cohort sampled during active COVID-19. CDR3s include the opening cysteine and the closing phenylalanine or tryptophan. The order of the fields is clone size, V gene, J gene, D gene, CDR3 DNA, CDR3 protein. D genes are given only for firm matches. Expanded clones are given a class, and other clones once, few, many or no size at all.

>-|TRBV5-1|TRBJ2-2|TRBD2
TGCGCCAGCAGCTTGACTAGCGGGGGGGCCATCACCGGGGAGCTGTTTTTT
CASSLTSGGAITGELFF
>-|TRBV2|TRBJ1-1|TRBD1
TGTGCCAGCAGTCCCGACAGGGTCACCACTGAAGCTTTCTTT
CASSPDRVTTEAFF
>-|TRBV18|TRBJ2-7|-
TGTGCCAGCTCACCTCAAGACAGGCCCCTTGTGTACGAGCAGTACTTC
CASSPQDRPLVYEQYF
>-|TRBV7-2|TRBJ2-3|-
TGTGCCAGCAGCTCCACACCGGGGGTCAAGACAGATACGCAGTATTTT
CASSSTPGVKTDTQYF
>few|TRBV6-2/TRBV6-3|TRBJ2-7|TRBD2
TGTGCCAGCAGTACCGAGAAGCGGGGTCGCTACGAGCAGTACTTC
CASSTEKRGRYEQYF
>-|TRBV7-3|TRBJ2-1|TRBD1
TGTGCCAGCAGGACCGACAGGGTAAGCGATGAGCAGTTCTTC
CASRTDRVSDEQFF
>-|TRBV6-1|TRBJ2-1|-
TGTGCCAGCAGTGAACAGGGGACATCCAATGAGCAGTTCTTC
CASSEQGTSNEQFF
>-|TRBV15|TRBJ2-1|TRBD2
TGTGCCACCAGCAGAGAAATTGGGACTAGCGGGAGTAGGGCTGAGCAGTTCTTC
CATSREIGTSGSRAEQFF
>-|TRBV5-4|TRBJ2-1|-
TGTGCCAGCGGGGGGGCCGCCTACAATGAGCAGTTCTTC
CASGGAAYNEQFF
>once|TRBV3-1/TRBV3-2|TRBJ2-5|TRBD2
TGTGCCAGCAGCCAAGGACTAGCCGGGGAAGAGACCCAGTACTTC
CASSQGLAGEETQYF
>-|TRBV5-1|TRBJ1-4|TRBD1
TGCGCCAGCAGATCGGACAGGGCCTGGAGGGGTGAAAAACTGTTTTTT
CASRSDRAWRGEKLFF
>-|TRBV6-4|TRBJ2-3|TRBD1
TGTGCCAGCAGTGAGGGGACAGGGAGAGGGTGGACGCAGTATTTT
CASSEGTGRGWTQYF
>-|TRBV6-1|TRBJ1-5|-
TGTGCCAGCAGTGAAGCATGGGAGGTAAAGGGGATTCTTCAGCCCCAGCATTTT
CASSEAWEVKGILQPQHF
>few|TRBV5-1|TRBJ2-5|TRBD1
TGCGCCAGCAGCTCCGGACAGGGGGGCGGCCAAGAGACCCAGTACTTC
CASSSGQGGGQETQYF
>-|TRBV10-2|TRBJ2-2|TRBD2
TGCGCCAGCAGACTAGCGGGGGCGAGGGGCGGGGAGCTGTTTTTT
CASRLAGARGGELFF
>-|TRBV9|TRBJ2-7|TRBD1
TGTGCCAGCAGCGTTCTCCCGGGACAGGGGGACGAGCAGTACTTC
CASSVLPGQGDEQYF
>-|TRBV15|TRBJ1-1|-
TGTGCCACCAGCAGAGGGGACACTAACACTGAAGCTTTCTTT
CATSRGDTNTEAFF
>-|TRBV11-2|TRBJ1-2|TRBD1
TGTGCCAGCAGCCCAGTGGGACAGAACTATGGCTACACCTTC
CASSPVGQNYGYTF
>-|TRBV19|TRBJ1-4|-
TGTGCCAGTATAGGAGGGTATAATCATGAAAAACTGTTTTTT
CASIGGYNHEKLFF
>few|TRBV5-1|TRBJ1-2|-
TGCGCCAGCAGCCATACACCCAGGGATAACTATGGCTACACCTTC
CASSHTPRDNYGYTF
>-|TRBV7-9|TRBJ2-2|TRBD2
TGTGCCAGCAGCTTAGGAATAGCGGGAGCGCTCGGGGAGCTGTTTTTT
CASSLGIAGALGELFF
>-|TRBV2|TRBJ2-2|-
TGTGCCAGCAGGATTGAACAGTTGAACACCGGGGAGCTGTTTTTT
CASRIEQLNTGELFF
>-|TRBV24-1|TRBJ2-5|TRBD1
TGTGCCACCGTAGACAGGGGGGGAGAGACCCAGTACTTC
CATVDRGGETQYF
>-|TRBV4-1|TRBJ2-1|TRBD2
TGCGCCAGCAGCCAAGATCCCTCGCGGAGCGGGGGGTACAATGAGCAGTTCTTC
CASSQDPSRSGGYNEQFF
>few|TRBV7-2|TRBJ2-2|TRBD2
TGTGCCAGCAGGGGCGGGAGGTCCGGGGAGCTGTTTTTT
CASRGGRSGELFF
>-|TRBV6-6|TRBJ2-7|TRBD1
TGTGCCAGCAGTTACTCGTACAGGGGGCGCATCTACGAGCAGTACTTC
CASSYSYRGRIYEQYF
>-|TRBV28|TRBJ2-1|-
TGTGCCAGCAGTTTACTAGTCAATGAGCAGTTCTTC
CASSLLVNEQFF